This TCR beta chain appears in the sequencing data of a study of cytomegalovirus exposure and HLA in healthy donors. Findings of the study overall: A prior analysis recorded that most TCR beta V segments were productive about 87% or about 30% of the time. In a later analysis, most CMV-associated TCR beta chains appeared HLA-restricted. The authors later found TCR association rates varying by HLA locus, with DRB1 most and HLA-C fewest. In vitro assays verified that a few CMV-associated chains recognized CMV antigens specifically.

As concerns this clone: What it binds is unknown.

It was with 60 Vbeta and 13 Jbeta primers that the PCR ran. Libraries were prepared by immunoSEQ multiplex PCR; TCRdb keeps only in-frame clonotypes and omits some of them. This table has roughly 230,000 clones, about 88% appearing once. Germline V CDR1 and CDR2: LNHDA, SQIVND (reference sequence). V was pared by 6 bases and J by 5 bases, with 7 bases of the junction left unmatched. The CDR3 consists of 14 residues. The TCR was taken from a girl aged 2-15 years in good health and CMV-seronegative. V and J are TRBV19 and TRBJ2-7; TRBD1 agrees at 10 bases. Specimen: PBMCs. The CDR3 sequence: CASSRGQGFHEQYF. CDR3 nucleotides: TGTGCCAGTAGCCGGGGACAGGGGTTCCACGAGCAGTACTTC.